Below, one T cell receptor (beta chain) is given with its context. Its antigen remains undetermined. No base-level quality is on record; no much larger clone is a single base apart. V is shortened by 4 bases, J by 15 bases, and the region joining them spans 19 bases. CDR1 and CDR2, per the germline V gene, are SNHLY and FYNNEI. The CDR3 spans 14 residues, from the cysteine through the phenylalanine. Just CDR3 DNA is preserved here, 42 bases in frame from base 1. The TCR beta CDR3 regions were amplified from RNA transcripts. The first round of RT-PCR for the TCR CDR3 was performed with the HTBI primer set and the Qiagen OneStep RT-PCR kit. A second multiplex PCR round built the libraries, followed by size selection and purification. The libraries were sequenced on an Illumina HiSeq2000 using paired-end 100 bp reads. Under the source paper's analysis protocol: Raw data were processed with SOAPnuke, discarding reads with adapters, uncalled bases, mean Phred below 15, or no exact constant-primer or identifier match. COPE v1.2.5 was used to merge the high-quality paired reads, and each unique nucleotide sequence was defined as a clonotype. MiTCR v1.1 was used to align clonotypes to the IMGT TRBV, TRBD and TRBJ reference segments. Only V-J combinations with frequency above 0.0001, covering 99% to 99.2% of repertoires, were analysed. A TCS score was defined as the ratio between F50 (clonal expansion) and ExV (chaos), using BLOSUM62-based TCRdist between CDR3 peptides within each V-J. Welch's t-statistics and random forest reduced fewer than 550 V-J features to roughly 13, which were used in a naive Bayes classifier (R e1071). The similarity between thyroid and blood repertoires was quantified using the Morisita-Horn index. TCRdb took the public reads, trimmed them with fastp at Q25, ran MiXCR for clone calling and kept in-frame beta chains. Rows matching on CDR3 protein sequence are summarized as one entry with the most common DNA and genes. V and J calls and clone size were set by TCRdb, not the authors. This sample holds around 760,000 distinct CDR3 sequences; approximately 36% were observed only once. The top ten constitute approximately 31% of the sample.

The entry originates in a study of T cells in Graves' hyperthyroidism and ophthalmopathy (dated by TCRdb to about 2019). As for the study more broadly: Peripheral blood was collected at initial diagnosis, before any treatment. To identify TCR V-J signatures that set the groups apart, the researchers used a discovery cohort of approximately 98 patients, made up of under 50 with Graves' ophthalmopathy and about 60 with stable Graves' hyperthyroidism. Whether ophthalmopathy could be predicted prospectively was tested in an independent validation cohort made up of approximately 19 hyperthyroidism patients plus 17 patients who later progressed to ophthalmopathy. For training and testing, the approximately 97 patients in the discovery cohort were randomly divided in a 7:3 ratio. In addition, the study compared T-cell repertoires in thyroid tissue and in blood from about 6 Graves' hyperthyroidism patients. Once sampling was done, hyperthyroidism patients were given methimazole at a starting dose of 30 mg daily, whereas ophthalmopathy patients were given high-dose intravenous methylprednisolone. TCR Vbeta CDR3 sequencing of 130 to 150 peripheral blood samples (approximately 44 ophthalmopathy, roughly 74 hyperthyroidism and roughly 17 progressor patients) is reported in the paper.

The paper's findings and limits, for the study overall: Most expanded thyroid clonotypes (frequency above 0.001) were also detected in blood, suggesting blood repertoires may reflect thyroid immune responses. In validation, the model predicted progression to ophthalmopathy with 65% to 71% sensitivity and 72% to 85% specificity, a median of about 6.7 months before onset. Sample size was not statistically predetermined, and investigators were not blinded to group allocation. Ophthalmopathy was separated from stable hyperthyroidism by a 13 V-J signature model, with around 90% sensitivity and just over 81% specificity obtained in cross-validation and 80%/75% obtained in testing.

A patient counted as having stable Graves' hyperthyroidism if no progression to ophthalmopathy occurred over 18 months of follow-up. Hyperthyroidism patients were aged 18 to 65 years and newly diagnosed, with disease duration of less than 2 months. Any patient with an uncontrolled infection, another autoimmune disease, pregnancy or lactation was excluded. Clinical symptoms, serum thyroxine and TRAb, thyroid ultrasound, and orbital computed tomography formed the basis for the diagnoses. Ficoll-Paque density gradient centrifugation was used to isolate PBMCs from around 10 ml of fresh peripheral blood. Total RNA was extracted with Trizol reagent, and quality was checked on an Agilent 2100 Bioanalyzer.

Source material: blood. The sequence came from a woman in her thirties or forties with Graves' hyperthyroidism. The V and J segments used are TRBV2 and TRBJ1-6, with a weak D call of TRBD1 (5 bases match). The base sequence is TGTGCCAGCAGTGCACGTGGGAAAACTCAGGGCCTCCACTTT. Translated, it gives CASSARGKTQGLHF. With the rest looked up from the reference TRBV2 and TRBJ1-6 genes rather than sequenced, the full variable domain is EPEVTQTPSHQVTQMGQEVILRCVPISNHLYFYWYRQILGQKVEFLVSFYNNEISEKSEIFDDQFSVERPDGSNFTLKIRSTKLEDSAMYFCASSARGKTQGLHFGNGTRLTVT.